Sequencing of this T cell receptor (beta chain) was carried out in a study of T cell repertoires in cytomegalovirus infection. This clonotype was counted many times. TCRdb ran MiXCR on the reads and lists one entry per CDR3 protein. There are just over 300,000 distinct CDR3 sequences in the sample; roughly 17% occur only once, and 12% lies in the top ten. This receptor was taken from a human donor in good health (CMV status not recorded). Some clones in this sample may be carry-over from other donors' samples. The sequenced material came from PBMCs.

The CDR3 reads CASSQALAGGPFGEQFF. The CDR3 nucleotides read TGTGCCAGCAGCCAGGCCCTAGCGGGGGGGCCGTTCGGTGAGCAGTTCTTC. The chain employs TRBV5-8 and TRBJ2-1, with TRBD2 matching over 12 bases. The CDR3 is made up of 17 amino acids. The germline V gene encodes CDR1 SGHTS and CDR2 YDEGEE. V lost 4 bases to trimming and J lost 9 bases; unmatched junction nucleotides: 14.